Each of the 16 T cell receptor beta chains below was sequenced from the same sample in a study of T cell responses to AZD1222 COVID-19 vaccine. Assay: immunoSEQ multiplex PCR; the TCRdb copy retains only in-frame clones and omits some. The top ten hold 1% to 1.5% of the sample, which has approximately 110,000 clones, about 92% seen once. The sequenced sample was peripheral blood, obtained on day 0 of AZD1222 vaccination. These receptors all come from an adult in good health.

This CDR3 is CASSIGPSSGNTIYF. The CDR3 nucleotides read TGTGCCAGTAGTATTGGGCCTTCATCTGGAAACACCATATATTTT. This chain uses TRBV19 with TRBJ1-3; D ambiguous. CDR1 and CDR2 from the germline V gene are LNHDA and SQIVND (reference sequence). The length of the CDR3 is 15 residues. V gave up 3 bases and J gave up 1 base, with 10 bases separating them.

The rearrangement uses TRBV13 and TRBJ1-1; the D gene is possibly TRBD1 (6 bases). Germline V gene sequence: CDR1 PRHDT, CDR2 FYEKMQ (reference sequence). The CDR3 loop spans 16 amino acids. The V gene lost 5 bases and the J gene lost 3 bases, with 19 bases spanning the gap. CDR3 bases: TGTGCCAGCAGCCCAAGGGGGGCGCGAGGGTACACTGAAGCTTTCTTT. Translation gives CASSPRGARGYTEAFF.

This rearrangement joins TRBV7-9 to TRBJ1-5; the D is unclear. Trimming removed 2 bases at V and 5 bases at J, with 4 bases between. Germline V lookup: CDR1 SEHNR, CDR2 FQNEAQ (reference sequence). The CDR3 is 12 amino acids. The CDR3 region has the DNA TGTGCCAGCAGCTTAAACGATCAGCCCCAGCATTTT. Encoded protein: CASSLNDQPQHF.

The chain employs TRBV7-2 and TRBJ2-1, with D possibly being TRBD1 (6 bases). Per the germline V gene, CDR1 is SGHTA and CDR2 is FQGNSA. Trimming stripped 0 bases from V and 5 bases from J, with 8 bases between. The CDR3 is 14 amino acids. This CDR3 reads CASSLAQGNNEQFF. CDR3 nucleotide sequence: TGTGCCAGCAGCTTAGCACAGGGAAACAATGAGCAGTTCTTC.

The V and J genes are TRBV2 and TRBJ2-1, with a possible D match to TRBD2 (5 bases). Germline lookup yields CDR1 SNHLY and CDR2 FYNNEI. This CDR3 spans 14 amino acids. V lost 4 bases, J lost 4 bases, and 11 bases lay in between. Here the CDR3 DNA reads TGTGCCAGCAGTGTTGCGGGTGATTACAATGAGCAGTTCTTC. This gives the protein CASSVAGDYNEQFF.

CDR3 residues: CASSRTGINYGYTF. In nucleotides, the CDR3 is TGTGCCAGCAGTCGGACAGGGATTAACTATGGCTACACCTTC. This rearrangement joins TRBV27 to TRBJ1-2; 8 bases align to TRBD1. In germline, CDR1 is MNHEY, CDR2 SMNVEV (reference sequence). This CDR3 region has 14 residues. J was trimmed by 1 base and V by 5 bases; bases with no gene match: 3.

CDR3 amino acids: CSASKETQYF. The CDR3 DNA reads as TGCAGTGCTAGTAAAGAGACCCAGTACTTC. The chain joins TRBV20-1 to TRBJ2-5; D is uncertain. CDR1 is DFQATT and CDR2 is SNEGSKA in the germline V gene (reference sequence). The CDR3 consists of 10 residues. V lost 3 bases and J lost 3, with 2 bases in between.

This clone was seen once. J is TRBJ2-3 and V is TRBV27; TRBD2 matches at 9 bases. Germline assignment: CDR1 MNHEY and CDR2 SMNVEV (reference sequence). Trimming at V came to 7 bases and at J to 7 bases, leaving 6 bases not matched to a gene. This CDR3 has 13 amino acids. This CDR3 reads CASKITSGHTQYF. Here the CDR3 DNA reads TGTGCCAGCAAAATAACTAGCGGGCATACGCAGTATTTT.

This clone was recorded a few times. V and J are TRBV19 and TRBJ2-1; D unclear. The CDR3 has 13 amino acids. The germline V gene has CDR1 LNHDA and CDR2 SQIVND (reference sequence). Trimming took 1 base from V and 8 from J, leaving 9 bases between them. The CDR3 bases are TGTGCCAGTAGTATAGGAAGGCTGGATGAGCAGTTCTTC. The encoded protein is CASSIGRLDEQFF.

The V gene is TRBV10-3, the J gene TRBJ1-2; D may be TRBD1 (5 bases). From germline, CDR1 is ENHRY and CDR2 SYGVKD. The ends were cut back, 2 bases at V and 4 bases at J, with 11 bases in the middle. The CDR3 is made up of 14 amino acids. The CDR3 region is CAISETGLGYGYTF. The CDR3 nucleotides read TGTGCCATCAGTGAGACAGGACTGGGCTATGGCTACACCTTC.

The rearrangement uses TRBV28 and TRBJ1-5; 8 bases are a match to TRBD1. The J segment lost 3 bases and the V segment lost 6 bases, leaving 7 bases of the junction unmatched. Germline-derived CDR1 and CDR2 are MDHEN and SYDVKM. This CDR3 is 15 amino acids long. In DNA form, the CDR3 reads TGTGCCAGCAGCCCCGGACAGGGTAACAATCAGCCCCAGCATTTT. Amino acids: CASSPGQGNNQPQHF.

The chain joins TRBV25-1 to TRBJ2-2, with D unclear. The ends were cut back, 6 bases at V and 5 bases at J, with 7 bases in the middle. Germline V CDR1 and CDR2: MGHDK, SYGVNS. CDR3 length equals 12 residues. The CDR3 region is CASRSWTGELFF. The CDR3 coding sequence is TGTGCCAGCAGGTCTTGGACCGGGGAGCTGTTTTTT.

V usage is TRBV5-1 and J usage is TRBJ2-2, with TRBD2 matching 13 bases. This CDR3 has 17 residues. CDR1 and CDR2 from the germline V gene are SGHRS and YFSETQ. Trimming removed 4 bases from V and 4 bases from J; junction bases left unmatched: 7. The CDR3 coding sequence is TGCGCCAGCAGCCTCCCGGGACTAGCGGGGATCACCGGGGAGCTGTTTTTT. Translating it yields CASSLPGLAGITGELFF.

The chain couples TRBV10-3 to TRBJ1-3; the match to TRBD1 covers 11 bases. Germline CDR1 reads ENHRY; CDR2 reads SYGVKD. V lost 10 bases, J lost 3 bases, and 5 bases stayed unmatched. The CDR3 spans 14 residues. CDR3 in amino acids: CATRTGGIGNTIYF. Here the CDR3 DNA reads TGTGCCACCCGGACAGGGGGCATTGGAAACACCATATATTTT.

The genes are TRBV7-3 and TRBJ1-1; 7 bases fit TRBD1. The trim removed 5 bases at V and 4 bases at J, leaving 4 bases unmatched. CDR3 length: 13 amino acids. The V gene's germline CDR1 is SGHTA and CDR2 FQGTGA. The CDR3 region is CASSAPGGTEAFF. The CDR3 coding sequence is TGTGCCAGCAGCGCCCCAGGGGGCACTGAAGCTTTCTTT.

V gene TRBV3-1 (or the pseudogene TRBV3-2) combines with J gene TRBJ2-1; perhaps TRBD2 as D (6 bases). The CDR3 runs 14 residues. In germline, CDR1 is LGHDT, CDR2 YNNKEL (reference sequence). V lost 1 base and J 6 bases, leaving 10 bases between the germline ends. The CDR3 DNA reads TGTGCCAGCAGCCAAGTTGGGACTGCCAATGAGCAGTTCTTC. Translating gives CASSQVGTANEQFF.